Listed here are 20 T cell receptor beta chains from one sample, sequenced in a study of T-cell reconstitution after alpha-beta-depleted transplantation in children. Unique molecular identifiers were incorporated when the TCRbeta library was constructed. TCRdb reprocessed the PCR reads via MiXCR and lists one record per CDR3 protein. The sample shows roughly 500,000 distinct CDR3 sequences, 8% to 11% of them seen only once. Sequenced here: PBMCs, sampled before TCRalphabeta/CD19-depleted stem cell transplant. The receptors shown here come from a child aged 2-15 years with inherited bone marrow failure, due to receive a stem cell transplant.

V is TRBV7-2 and J is TRBJ2-7; 7 bases are shared with TRBD2. Germline-derived CDR1 and CDR2 are SGHTA and FQGNSA. The CDR3 loop spans 15 amino acids. V lost 1 base, J lost 2 bases, and 5 bases stayed unmatched. DNA of the CDR3: TGTGCCAGCAGCTTAGTTCCGGGAGGCCCCTACGAGCAGTACTTC. This codes for CASSLVPGGPYEQYF.

This clonotype was seen at least ten times. The CDR3 loop is CSVEPWEEETQYF. In DNA, the CDR3 is TGCAGCGTTGAACCCTGGGAAGAAGAGACCCAGTACTTC. The chain combines TRBV29-1 with TRBJ2-5; no definite D call. The CDR3 loop spans 13 amino acids. Per the germline V gene, CDR1 is SQVTM and CDR2 is ANQGSEA. The V end was cut by 2 bases, the J end by 3 bases, with 10 bases between.

A single count supports this clonotype. The chain recombines TRBV29-1 with TRBJ2-5; D possibly matches TRBD1 or TRBD2 (6 bases each). Trimming shortened V by 4 bases and J by 2 bases, and 14 bases separated the two germline ends. The germline V gene encodes CDR1 SQVTM and CDR2 ANQGSEA. The CDR3 loop spans 14 amino acids. CDR3 residues: CSVGLRRGQETQYF. The DNA of the CDR3 is TGCAGCGTTGGTCTACGGAGGGGGCAAGAGACCCAGTACTTC.

This clonotype was picked up a small number of times. This chain links TRBV12-3 or TRBV12-4 with TRBJ1-6; a possible D gene is TRBD1 (5 bases). CDR3 length: 14 residues. Between the trimmed V and J ends, which lost 3 bases and 9 bases, there was a span of 12 bases. The CDR3 DNA reads as TGTGCCAGCAGTTTTAGGGGATATGGTTCACCCCTCCACTTT. It codes for CASSFRGYGSPLHF.

This clonotype appeared many times. This sequence joins TRBV29-1 and TRBJ1-1; D uncertain. Trimming stripped 1 base from V and 6 bases from J, with 6 bases between. The CDR3 loop spans 11 amino acids. The V gene's germline CDR1 is SQVTM and CDR2 ANQGSEA. The CDR3 reads CSVEGSSEAFF. CDR3 DNA: TGCAGCGTTGAAGGGAGTTCTGAAGCTTTCTTT. Full variable domain (outside the CDR3, taken from reference TRBV29-1 and TRBJ1-1): SAVISQKPSRDICQRGTSLTIQCQVDSQVTMMFWYRQQPGQSLTLIATANQGSEATYESGFVIDKFPISRPNLTFSTLTVSNMSPEDSSIYLCSVEGSSEAFFGQGTRLTVV.

The sample holds many counts of this clonotype. The chain has TRBV20-1 and TRBJ2-1, with D unclear. The CDR3 spans 12 residues. V dropped 2 bases and J dropped 8 bases, with 10 bases sitting between them. From germline, CDR1 is DFQATT and CDR2 SNEGSKA (reference sequence). The CDR3 sequence is CSARSSFYEQFF. In nucleotides, the CDR3 is TGCAGTGCTAGATCTAGTTTCTATGAGCAGTTCTTC.

Turning to this clonotype: A much bigger clone sits one base away, suggesting this may be a read error. The rearrangement uses TRBV29-1 and TRBJ1-1; D remains unclear. Germline V gene data show CDR1 as SQVTM and CDR2 as ANQGSEA. The CDR3 is made up of 15 amino acids. V was clipped by 7 bases and J by 7 bases, with 25 bases between them. CDR3 coding DNA: TGCAGCGCCCAGAATACCTCGGGTTACCAAAGTGAAGCTTTCTTT. Its translation is CSAQNTSGYQSEAFF.

There are a few counts of this clonotype. This chain connects TRBV29-1 to TRBJ2-7; possibly TRBD2 for D (7 bases). V lost 3 bases, J lost 3 bases, and 18 bases lay in between. The germline gives CDR1 SQVTM, CDR2 ANQGSEA. The CDR3 runs 15 residues. The CDR3 region has the DNA TGCAGCGTTGAGCAACCCAGGGGAGGGCTCTACGAGCAGTACTTC. Its translation: CSVEQPRGGLYEQYF.

This clonotype showed up just a few times. The V gene is TRBV5-1, the J gene TRBJ2-1; D is uncertain. The germline V gene has CDR1 SGHRS and CDR2 YFSETQ. The V gene lost 4 bases and the J gene lost 0 bases, with 8 bases spanning the gap. This CDR3 is built from 14 residues. In DNA form, the CDR3 reads TGCGCCAGCAGCGCTAGTAGCTCCTACAATGAGCAGTTCTTC. This gives the protein CASSASSSYNEQFF.

This clonotype occurred a few times. The V gene is TRBV6-5, the J gene TRBJ2-1; 9 positions agree with TRBD2. Germline values: CDR1 MNHEY, CDR2 SVGAGI. The CDR3 has 15 residues. V dropped 2 bases and J dropped 8; count of bases not matched to a gene: 7. CDR3 in amino acids: CASSYGAGGPDEQFF. CDR3 DNA: TGTGCCAGCAGTTACGGGGCGGGAGGGCCAGATGAGCAGTTCTTC.

This clonotype has a count of ten or more. The genes are TRBV5-1 and TRBJ2-1; TRBD2 matches at 13 bases. Trimming at V came to 4 bases and at J to 1 base, leaving 17 bases not matched to a gene. CDR3 length: 21 residues. The germline V gene has CDR1 SGHRS and CDR2 YFSETQ. The CDR3 reads CASSLRGLAGDKYASYNEQFF. Here the CDR3 DNA reads TGCGCCAGCAGCCTACGTGGACTAGCGGGAGATAAGTATGCGTCCTACAATGAGCAGTTCTTC.

J is TRBJ1-1 and V is TRBV29-1; 8 bases fit TRBD1. V shed 7 bases and J 4 bases; nucleotides not matched to a gene: 8. This CDR3 has 13 amino acids. CDR1 SQVTM and CDR2 ANQGSEA come from the germline V gene. This CDR3 is CSAQSQGATEAFF. In nucleotides, the CDR3 is TGCAGCGCCCAGAGCCAGGGGGCCACTGAAGCTTTCTTT.

In its sample, this clonotype was seen many times. The genes are TRBV2 and TRBJ1-5; 10 positions match TRBD1. After removal of 4 bases from V and 0 bases from J, the junction contained 9 bases not matched to a gene. The germline gives CDR1 SNHLY, CDR2 FYNNEI. CDR3 size: 18 residues. This CDR3 is CASSVRDRGGYSNQPQHF. DNA for the CDR3: TGTGCCAGCAGTGTCCGGGACAGGGGTGGATATAGCAATCAGCCCCAGCATTTT. Variable domain in full (rest from reference TRBV2 and TRBJ1-5): EPEVTQTPSHQVTQMGQEVILRCVPISNHLYFYWYRQILGQKVEFLVSFYNNEISEKSEIFDDQFSVERPDGSNFTLKIRSTKLEDSAMYFCASSVRDRGGYSNQPQHFGDGTRLSIL.

This clonotype appeared a few times. The chain is built from TRBV7-9 and TRBJ1-6; D not certain. CDR1 and CDR2 from the germline V gene are SEHNR and FQNEAQ (reference sequence). This CDR3 is 15 amino acids long. V was shortened by 3 bases and J by 4 bases, with 10 bases between the two germline ends. The DNA of the CDR3 is TGTGCCAGCAGCTTGGGCAGGAGATATAATTCACCCCTCCACTTT. It codes for CASSLGRRYNSPLHF.

This clonotype was counted a few times. The gene calls are TRBV28 and TRBJ1-6; possible D gene TRBD1, 6 bases. Between the trimmed V and J ends, which lost 5 bases and 7 bases, there was a span of 24 bases. Per germline, CDR1 MDHEN and CDR2 SYDVKM. This CDR3 spans 18 amino acids. The CDR3 here is CASSPKHSWAGENSPLHF. DNA of the CDR3: TGTGCCAGCAGTCCCAAACACTCCTGGGCAGGGGAAAATTCACCCCTCCACTTT.

This clonotype appeared many times. The chain is built from TRBV18 and TRBJ1-1; 7 nucleotides match TRBD1. V shed 3 bases, J shed 6 bases, and the junction held 4 bases outside the gene matches. CDR3 length: 13 amino acids. Germline CDR1 reads KGHSH; CDR2 reads LQKENI. This chain's CDR3 is CASSPPGQPEAFF. Written as DNA, the CDR3 is TGTGCCAGCTCACCCCCGGGACAGCCTGAAGCTTTCTTT.

This clonotype was seen repeatedly, ten times or more. The genes are TRBV12-3 or TRBV12-4 and TRBJ2-1, with unresolved D. Trimming took off 2 bases at V and 10 bases at J, with 9 bases between the two ends. The CDR3 loop spans 12 amino acids. In nucleotides, the CDR3 is TGTGCCAGCAGTTTAATTGTTACGGAGCAGTTCTTC. This sequence encodes CASSLIVTEQFF.

V and J are TRBV4-3 and TRBJ2-7, with D perhaps given as TRBD1 or TRBD2 (5 bases each). The germline V gene encodes CDR1 LGHNA and CDR2 YSLEER. V was clipped by 1 base and J by 2 bases, with 6 bases between them. This CDR3 contains 13 residues. The CDR3 nucleotides read TGCGCCAGCAGCCAAGGGGACCCCTACGAGCAGTACTTC. Encoded protein: CASSQGDPYEQYF.

This chain joins TRBV27 and TRBJ2-7; TRBD2 might be the D (5 bases). Per germline, CDR1 MNHEY and CDR2 SMNVEV (reference sequence). V lost 2 bases and J 0 bases, leaving 20 bases between the germline ends. CDR3 length equals 18 residues. CDR3 amino acids: CASSLRAAIHMPSYEQYF. CDR3 nucleotide sequence: TGTGCCAGCAGTTTAAGAGCGGCGATCCATATGCCCTCCTACGAGCAGTACTTC.

This clonotype was recorded many times. The rearrangement links TRBV12-3 or TRBV12-4 to TRBJ1-6; D ambiguous. V was trimmed by 3 bases and J by 0 bases, leaving 3 bases between them. This CDR3 has 14 residues. Written as DNA, the CDR3 is TGTGCCAGCAGTTTTAGCTCCTATAATTCACCCCTCCACTTT. It is translated as CASSFSSYNSPLHF.